Described below is a single T cell receptor (beta chain) sequence and its context. Antigen: not known. This sample is drawn from a study of a mutant IDH1 vaccine in newly diagnosed glioma. Study in general: Patients got their first vaccination 4-6 weeks after radiotherapy alone, or with temozolomide cycles.

TCRdb's copy holds only in-frame clones and misses some; the assay was immunoSEQ multiplex PCR. The repertoire holds about 29,000 clones, with 87% as singletons. Time point defined: week 5, during vaccination. Vaccination comprised doses that each held 300 ug of mutant IDH1 20-mer peptide, plus topical imiquimod. CDR3 length: 13 residues. V dropped 3 bases and J dropped 7 bases, with 12 bases sitting between them. Germline V gives CDR1 KGHSY, CDR2 FQNENV. The V call is TRBV16, the J call TRBJ2-5; TRBD1 is a possible D gene (5 bases). This TCR came from a woman aged 40-49 years with glioma. Some clones in this sample may be carry-over from other donors' samples. The specimen comprised peripheral blood mononuclear cells (PBMCs), sampled from a glioma patient whose treatment included an IDH1 peptide vaccine. The CDR3 is CASSQQGLGTQYF. The CDR3 region has the DNA TGTGCCAGCAGCCAGCAGGGCTTGGGGACCCAGTACTTC.